This passage covers 20 T cell receptor beta chains from one sample sequenced in a study of T cell responses to AZD1222 COVID-19 vaccine. The data were produced by immunoSEQ multiplex PCR, yet TCRdb's version contains in-frame clones alone and is incomplete. The table includes 77,000 or so clones, roughly nine tenths detected once. The specimen was peripheral blood, collected on day 0 of AZD1222 vaccination. These receptors all stem from an adult in good health.

The chain couples TRBV27 to TRBJ2-7; possibly TRBD2 for D (6 bases). The CDR3 totals 13 residues. V dropped 3 bases and J dropped 7 bases, with 13 bases sitting between them. The germline V gene has CDR1 MNHEY and CDR2 SMNVEV (reference sequence). CDR3 residues: CASSLSGSVEQYF. The CDR3 DNA sequence: TGTGCCAGCAGTTTGTCCGGGAGCGTTGAGCAGTACTTC.

This clone was recorded only once. The genes are TRBV28 and TRBJ1-3; D remains ambiguous. CDR3 length: 12 residues. Germline lookup yields CDR1 MDHEN and CDR2 SYDVKM. Trimming removed 10 bases at V and 0 bases at J, with 7 bases between. The CDR3 region is CATRASGNTIYF. CDR3 DNA: TGTGCCACCCGAGCCTCTGGAAACACCATATATTTT.

This chain links TRBV7-9 with TRBJ2-7, with unresolved D. Between the trimmed V and J ends, which lost 2 bases and 5 bases, there was a span of 16 bases. The CDR3 sequence is 15 residues long. Germline V CDR1 and CDR2: SEHNR, FQNEAQ (reference sequence). The CDR3 DNA sequence: TGTGCCAGCAGCTTAATGACTGGGTCAGGTAACGAGCAGTACTTC. Translated, it gives CASSLMTGSGNEQYF.

The V gene is TRBV2, the J gene TRBJ2-2, with D possibly being TRBD2 (5 bases). The germline V and J ends were trimmed by 6 bases and 9 bases, with 11 bases remaining between them. Germline assignment: CDR1 SNHLY and CDR2 FYNNEI. This CDR3 spans 12 amino acids. The CDR3 loop reads CASSRGGRELFF. CDR3 DNA sequence: TGTGCCAGCAGCCGTGGAGGCAGGGAGCTGTTTTTT. The full variable domain, completed using reference TRBV2 and TRBJ2-2, is EPEVTQTPSHQVTQMGQEVILRCVPISNHLYFYWYRQILGQKVEFLVSFYNNEISEKSEIFDDQFSVERPDGSNFTLKIRSTKLEDSAMYFCASSRGGRELFFGEGSRLTVL.

The V gene is TRBV4-2, the J gene TRBJ2-7; TRBD1 matches 8 bases. This CDR3 has 13 amino acids. Germline V gives CDR1 LGHNA, CDR2 YNFKEQ. The V segment lost 3 bases and the J segment 2 bases; nucleotides outside the gene matches: 0. CDR3 DNA sequence: TGTGCCAGCAGCCAGGACAGGGCCTACGAGCAGTACTTC. It is translated as CASSQDRAYEQYF.

The J gene is TRBJ2-5, the V gene TRBV6-1; 11 positions match TRBD1. Germline loops: CDR1 MNHNS, CDR2 SASEGT. The CDR3 length is 17 residues. The J segment lost 1 base and the V segment lost 4 bases, leaving 8 bases of the junction unmatched. The DNA of the CDR3 is TGTGCCAGCAGTGGGACAGGGGGCTTGGGGACCCAAGAGACCCAGTACTTC. It yields the protein CASSGTGGLGTQETQYF.

The rearrangement joins TRBV7-9 to TRBJ2-2; D uncertain. V was shortened by 1 base and J by 8 bases, with 8 bases between the two germline ends. Germline CDR1 is SEHNR and CDR2 is FQNEAQ (reference sequence). The CDR3 covers 13 residues. The CDR3 region is CASSLGFSGELFF. The CDR3 DNA sequence: TGTGCCAGCAGCTTAGGGTTCTCGGGGGAGCTGTTTTTT.

The gene calls are TRBV10-1 and TRBJ2-5; D remains unclear. The germline V and J ends were trimmed by 3 bases and 5 bases, with 13 bases remaining between them. CDR1 is WNHNN and CDR2 is SYGVQD in the germline V gene (reference sequence). The CDR3 covers 14 residues. The DNA of the CDR3 is TGCGCCAGCAGTGATAACCTCTCTCCGGAGACCCAGTACTTC. It encodes CASSDNLSPETQYF.

The chain joins TRBV28 to TRBJ2-1; 10 positions match TRBD2. The CDR3 extends over 16 amino acids. Trimming cost V 6 bases and J 0 bases; bases outside gene matches: 5. Per the germline V gene, CDR1 is MDHEN and CDR2 is SYDVKM. The CDR3 DNA sequence: TGTGCCAGCAGCCCCGCTAGCGGGAGCTCCTACAATGAGCAGTTCTTC. Protein product: CASSPASGSSYNEQFF.

The J gene is TRBJ2-5, the V gene TRBV18; 10 positions match TRBD2. The CDR3 loop spans 18 amino acids. The germline CDR1 and CDR2 sequences are KGHSH and LQKENI. The ends lost 6 bases at V and 3 bases at J; junction bases unmatched: 16. CDR3 sequence (DNA): TGTGCCAGCTCGCAGGCCGCTATGGTAGCGGGAGGTGAAGAGACCCAGTACTTC. This sequence encodes CASSQAAMVAGGEETQYF.

V is TRBV11-2 and J is TRBJ1-2; maybe TRBD1 (5 bases). The V end lost 4 bases, the J end lost 0 bases, and 12 bases lay between the germline ends. This CDR3 has 15 amino acids. Germline CDR1 is SGHAT and CDR2 is FQNNGV. This chain's CDR3 is CASSSLREANYGYTF. For the CDR3, the DNA is TGTGCCAGCAGCTCCCTCAGGGAGGCTAACTATGGCTACACCTTC.

The V call is TRBV6-5, the J call TRBJ1-1; TRBD1 is a possible D gene (6 bases). The ends were cut back, 0 bases at V and 1 base at J, with 9 bases in the middle. Germline V lookup: CDR1 MNHEY, CDR2 SVGAGI. The CDR3 runs to 15 residues. CDR3 loop: CASSYSRGGNTEAFF. The CDR3 nucleotides read TGTGCCAGCAGTTACTCCAGGGGAGGGAACACTGAAGCTTTCTTT.

The chain combines TRBV7-3 with TRBJ2-1; a possible D gene is TRBD2 (5 bases). CDR1 and CDR2 from the germline V gene are SGHTA and FQGTGA. The CDR3 runs 15 residues. Deletions cut 0 bases from V and 2 bases from J, with 8 bases between. The CDR3 DNA reads TGTGCCAGCAGCTTAACGAGCGGAGCCTACAATGAGCAGTTCTTC. Protein sequence: CASSLTSGAYNEQFF.

The V gene is TRBV19, the J gene TRBJ2-7; the D gene is possibly TRBD2 (6 bases). V gave up 3 bases and J gave up 4 bases, with 19 bases separating them. CDR1 and CDR2 (germline): LNHDA, SQIVND (reference sequence). The CDR3 has 16 amino acids. The CDR3 is CASSIGTGEPFYEQYF. The CDR3 DNA reads as TGTGCCAGTAGTATTGGGACGGGGGAACCTTTTTACGAGCAGTACTTC.

This sequence joins TRBV6-6 and TRBJ2-7, with D unclear. The V and J ends lost 6 bases and 3 bases respectively, with 12 bases between them. From germline, CDR1 is MNHNY and CDR2 SVGAGI (reference sequence). This CDR3 spans 13 amino acids. The CDR3 here is CASSPEGVYEQYF. The CDR3 DNA sequence: TGTGCCAGCAGCCCCGAAGGTGTCTACGAGCAGTACTTC.

The chain recombines TRBV19 with TRBJ2-3; 7 bases align to TRBD2. The CDR3 is 14 residues long. Unmatched junction bases numbered 6, after V lost 3 bases and J lost 6 bases. Germline assignment: CDR1 LNHDA and CDR2 SQIVND (reference sequence). The CDR3 reads CASSITSAGDTQYF. CDR3 nucleotide sequence: TGTGCCAGTAGTATTACTAGCGCAGGGGATACGCAGTATTTT.

The chain joins TRBV28 to TRBJ1-2, with D hard to call. Germline CDR1 reads MDHEN; CDR2 reads SYDVKM. This CDR3 is built from 12 residues. V was trimmed by 10 bases and J by 8 bases, leaving 17 bases between them. CDR3 sequence: CATGSARKGYTF. In DNA form, the CDR3 reads TGTGCCACGGGGAGCGCTAGAAAGGGCTACACCTTC.

This rearrangement joins TRBV7-2 to TRBJ2-7; D is unclear. Germline V gene lookup returns CDR1 SGHTA and CDR2 FQGNSA. The CDR3 is made up of 13 amino acids. Deletions cut 1 base from V and 4 bases from J, with 8 bases between. Here the CDR3 reads CASSLGIQYEQYF. The CDR3, as DNA: TGTGCCAGCAGCTTAGGGATCCAGTACGAGCAGTACTTC.

The chain employs TRBV9 and TRBJ1-2, with 7 bases identical to TRBD1. From germline, CDR1 is SGDLS and CDR2 YYNGEE. This CDR3 spans 15 amino acids. The V gene end was trimmed by 1 base and the J gene end by 3 bases; junction bases not matched to a gene: 6. The CDR3 protein is CASSVRQGVDYGYTF. CDR3 nucleotide sequence: TGTGCCAGCAGCGTAAGGCAGGGGGTCGACTATGGCTACACCTTC.

This sequence joins TRBV27 and TRBJ2-7; possibly TRBD2 for D (6 bases). CDR3 length: 11 amino acids. V lost 8 bases and J lost 4, with 9 bases in between. Germline-derived CDR1 and CDR2 are MNHEY and SMNVEV (reference sequence). The CDR3 DNA sequence: TGTGCCAGCCGGGAGAGGTACGAGCAGTACTTC. This encodes CASRERYEQYF.